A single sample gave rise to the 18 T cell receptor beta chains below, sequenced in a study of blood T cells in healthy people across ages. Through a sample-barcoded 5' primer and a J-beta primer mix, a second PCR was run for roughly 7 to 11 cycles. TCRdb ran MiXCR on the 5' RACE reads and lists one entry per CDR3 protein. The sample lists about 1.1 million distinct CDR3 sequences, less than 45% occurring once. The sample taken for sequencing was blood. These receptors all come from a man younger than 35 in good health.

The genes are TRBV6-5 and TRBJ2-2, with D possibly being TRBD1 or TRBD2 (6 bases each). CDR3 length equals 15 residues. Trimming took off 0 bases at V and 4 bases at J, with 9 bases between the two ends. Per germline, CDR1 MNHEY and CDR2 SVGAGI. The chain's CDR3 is CASSYSGGPTGELFF. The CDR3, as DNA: TGTGCCAGCAGTTACTCGGGGGGCCCCACCGGGGAGCTGTTTTTT.

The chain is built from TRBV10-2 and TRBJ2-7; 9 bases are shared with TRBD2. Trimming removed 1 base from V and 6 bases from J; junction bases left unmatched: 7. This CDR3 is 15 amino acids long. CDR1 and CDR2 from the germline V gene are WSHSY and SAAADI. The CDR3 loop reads CASSEFGGGAVEQYF. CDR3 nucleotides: TGCGCCAGCAGTGAGTTCGGCGGGGGGGCAGTCGAGCAGTACTTC.

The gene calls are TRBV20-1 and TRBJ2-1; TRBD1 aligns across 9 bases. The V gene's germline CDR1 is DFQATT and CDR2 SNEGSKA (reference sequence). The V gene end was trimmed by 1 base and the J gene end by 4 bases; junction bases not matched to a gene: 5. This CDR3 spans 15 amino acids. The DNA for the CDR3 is TGCAGTGCTAGAGGCGGGGGACAGGGTTACAATGAGCAGTTCTTC. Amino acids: CSARGGGQGYNEQFF.

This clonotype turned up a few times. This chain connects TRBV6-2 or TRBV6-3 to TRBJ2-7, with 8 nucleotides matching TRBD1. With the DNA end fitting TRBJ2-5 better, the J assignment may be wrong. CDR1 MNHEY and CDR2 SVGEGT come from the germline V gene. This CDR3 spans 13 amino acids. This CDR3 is CASAWTGRETQYF. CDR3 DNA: TGTGCCAGCGCCTGGACAGGGCGAGAGACCCAGTACTTC.

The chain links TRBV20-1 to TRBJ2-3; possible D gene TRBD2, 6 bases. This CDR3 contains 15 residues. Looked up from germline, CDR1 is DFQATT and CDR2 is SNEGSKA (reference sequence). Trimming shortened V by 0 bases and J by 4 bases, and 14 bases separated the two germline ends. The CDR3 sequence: CSAREGRWRADTQYF. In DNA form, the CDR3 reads TGCAGTGCTAGAGAAGGGCGTTGGAGGGCAGATACGCAGTATTTT.

CDR3 protein: CASSQDQAYNEQFF. CDR3 in DNA: TGTGCCAGCAGCCAAGATCAGGCCTACAATGAGCAGTTCTTC. V is TRBV3-1 and J is TRBJ2-1, with no clear D. The CDR3 extends over 14 amino acids. Between the trimmed V and J ends, which lost 0 bases and 2 bases, there was a span of 5 bases. The germline V gene encodes CDR1 LGHDT and CDR2 YNNKEL (reference sequence).

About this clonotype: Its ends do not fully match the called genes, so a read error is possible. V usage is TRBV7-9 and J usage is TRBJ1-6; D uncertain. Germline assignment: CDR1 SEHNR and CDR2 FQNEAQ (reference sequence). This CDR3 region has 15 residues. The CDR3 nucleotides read TGTGCCGGCAGCTCACTTCCCATGGTCAATTCACCCCTCCACTTT. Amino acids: CAGSSLPMVNSPLHF. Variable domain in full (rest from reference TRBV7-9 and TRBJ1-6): DTGVSQNPRHKITKRGQNVTFRCDPISEHNRLYWYRQTLGQGPEFLTYFQNEAQLEKSRLLSDRFSAERPKGSFSTLEIQRTEQGDSAMYLCAGSSLPMVNSPLHFGNGTRLTVT.

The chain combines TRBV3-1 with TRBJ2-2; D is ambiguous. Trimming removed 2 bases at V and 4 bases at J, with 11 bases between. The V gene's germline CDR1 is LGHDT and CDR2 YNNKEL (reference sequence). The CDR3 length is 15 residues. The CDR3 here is CASSQRTRGTGELFF. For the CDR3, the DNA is TGTGCCAGCAGCCAACGGACCCGAGGCACCGGGGAGCTGTTTTTT.

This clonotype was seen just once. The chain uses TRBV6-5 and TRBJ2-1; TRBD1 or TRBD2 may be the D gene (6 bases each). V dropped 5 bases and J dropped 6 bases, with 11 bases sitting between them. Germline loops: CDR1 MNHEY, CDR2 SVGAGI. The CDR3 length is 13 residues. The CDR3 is CASSTKGGNEQFF. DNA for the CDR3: TGTGCCAGCAGTACTAAGGGGGGCAATGAGCAGTTCTTC.

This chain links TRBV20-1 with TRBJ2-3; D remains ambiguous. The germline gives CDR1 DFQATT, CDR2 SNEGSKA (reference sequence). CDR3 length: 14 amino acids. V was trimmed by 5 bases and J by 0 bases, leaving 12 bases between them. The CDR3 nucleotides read TGCAGTGCTCCCCTTGCAAGGAGCACAGATACGCAGTATTTT. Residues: CSAPLARSTDTQYF.

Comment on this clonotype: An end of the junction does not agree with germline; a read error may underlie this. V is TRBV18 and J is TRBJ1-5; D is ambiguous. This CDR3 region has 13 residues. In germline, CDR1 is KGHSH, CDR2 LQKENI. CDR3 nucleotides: TGTGCCAGCTCTCCGGCGGGCGGTCAGCCCCTGCATTTT. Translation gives CASSPAGGQPLHF.

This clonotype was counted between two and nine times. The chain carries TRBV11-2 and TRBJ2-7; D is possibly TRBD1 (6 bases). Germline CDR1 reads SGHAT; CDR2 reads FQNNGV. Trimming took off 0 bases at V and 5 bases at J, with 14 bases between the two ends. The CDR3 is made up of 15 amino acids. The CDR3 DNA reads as TGTGCCAGCAGCTTAGATAGGGGGATTACGCACGAGCAGTACTTC. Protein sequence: CASSLDRGITHEQYF.

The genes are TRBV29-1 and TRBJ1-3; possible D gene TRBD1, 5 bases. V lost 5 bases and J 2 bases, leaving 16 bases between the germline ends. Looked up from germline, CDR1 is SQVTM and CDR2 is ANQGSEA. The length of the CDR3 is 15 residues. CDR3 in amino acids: CSVSLGGLPGNTIYF. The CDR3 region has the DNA TGCAGCGTTTCCCTCGGGGGTCTCCCTGGAAACACCATATATTTT.

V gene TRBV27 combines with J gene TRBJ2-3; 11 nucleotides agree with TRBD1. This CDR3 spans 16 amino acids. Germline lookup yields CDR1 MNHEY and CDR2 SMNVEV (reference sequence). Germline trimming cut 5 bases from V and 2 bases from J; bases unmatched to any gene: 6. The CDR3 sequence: CASSKRTGGFTDTQYF. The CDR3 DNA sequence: TGTGCCAGCAGTAAGAGGACAGGGGGCTTCACAGATACGCAGTATTTT.

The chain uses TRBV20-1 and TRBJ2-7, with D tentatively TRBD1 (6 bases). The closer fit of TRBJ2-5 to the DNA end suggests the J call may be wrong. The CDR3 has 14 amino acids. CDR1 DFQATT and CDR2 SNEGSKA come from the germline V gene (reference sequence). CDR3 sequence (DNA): TGCAGTGCCCCTGTTCAGACTTCACAGGGGACCCAGTACTTC. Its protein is CSAPVQTSQGTQYF.

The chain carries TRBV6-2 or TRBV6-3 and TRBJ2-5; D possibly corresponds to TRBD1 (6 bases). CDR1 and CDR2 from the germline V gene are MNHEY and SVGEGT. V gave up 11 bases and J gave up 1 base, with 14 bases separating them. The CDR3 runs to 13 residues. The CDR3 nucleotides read TGTGCCGTCAATTCGGACAGCCAAGAGACCCAGTACTTC. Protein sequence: CAVNSDSQETQYF.

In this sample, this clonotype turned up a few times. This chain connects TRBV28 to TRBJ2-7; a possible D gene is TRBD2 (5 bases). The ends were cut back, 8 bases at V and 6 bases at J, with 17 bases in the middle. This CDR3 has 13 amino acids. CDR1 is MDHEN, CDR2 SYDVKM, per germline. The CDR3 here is CASDRGPLGEQYF. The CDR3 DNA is TGTGCCAGCGATCGGGGTCCCCTTGGCGAGCAGTACTTC. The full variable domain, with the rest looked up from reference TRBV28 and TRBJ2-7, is DVKVTQSSRYLVKRTGEKVFLECVQDMDHENMFWYRQDPGLGLRLIYFSYDVKMKEKGDIPEGYSVSREKKERFSLILESASTNQTSMYLCASDRGPLGEQYFGPGTRLTVT.

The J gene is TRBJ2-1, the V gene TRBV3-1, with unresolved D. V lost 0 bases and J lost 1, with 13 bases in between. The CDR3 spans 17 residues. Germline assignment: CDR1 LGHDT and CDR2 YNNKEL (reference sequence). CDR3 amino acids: CASSQEFRVRSYNEQFF. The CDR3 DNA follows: TGTGCCAGCAGCCAAGAGTTTAGGGTTAGGTCCTACAATGAGCAGTTCTTC.